The rows below give T cell receptor beta chains drawn from one sample of a study of tumor-infiltrating lymphocytes in primary liver carcinoma. TCRdb itself ran the multiplex PCR reads through MiXCR, one entry per CDR3 protein. The sample contains more than 150,000 distinct CDR3 sequences, approximately 60% of which appear only once. Material for sequencing was peripheral blood. The receptors shown here come from a man between 35 and 55 years old with primary liver carcinoma and hepatitis B virus infection. Both conserved end residues are part of each CDR3. Each record gives: V gene, D gene, clone size, CDR3 length, J gene, CDR3 DNA, CDR3 protein. D genes are given only for firm matches. Only some rows state a clone size, as once, few, many or a class for expanded clones.

v_call: TRBV30
d_call: -
clone_size: -
cdr3_length: 15
j_call: TRBJ2-4
cdr3_nt: TGTGCTTTCTCAGGGGGGTTAGTGGGGGGAAACATTAAGTACTTC
cdr3_aa: CAFSGGLVGGNIKYF

v_call: TRBV11-2
d_call: -
clone_size: -
cdr3_length: 14
j_call: TRBJ2-7
cdr3_nt: TGTGCCAGCAGCTCAACGGGGGGCTGCTACGAGCAGTACTTC
cdr3_aa: CASSSTGGCYEQYF

v_call: TRBV28
d_call: TRBD2
clone_size: -
cdr3_length: 12
j_call: TRBJ2-1
cdr3_nt: TGTGCCAGCAGCGCGGGGGTTTTAGAGCAGTTCTTC
cdr3_aa: CASSAGVLEQFF

v_call: TRBV28
d_call: -
clone_size: once
cdr3_length: 15
j_call: TRBJ2-7
cdr3_nt: TGTGCCAGCAGTTTATTTCCGGACGAGTTGGACGAGCAGTACTTC
cdr3_aa: CASSLFPDELDEQYF

v_call: TRBV7-8
d_call: TRBD2
clone_size: many
cdr3_length: 17
j_call: TRBJ2-3
cdr3_nt: TGTGCCAGCAGCTTAGCCCAAGCGGGAGGGCCACATGATACGCAGTATTTT
cdr3_aa: CASSLAQAGGPHDTQYF

v_call: TRBV11-2
d_call: -
clone_size: medium-sized
cdr3_length: 13
j_call: TRBJ2-3
cdr3_nt: TGTGCCAGCAGAAAACCCGGGTCGGATACGCAGTATTTT
cdr3_aa: CASRKPGSDTQYF

v_call: TRBV6-2/TRBV6-3
d_call: TRBD2
clone_size: -
cdr3_length: 15
j_call: TRBJ2-7
cdr3_nt: TGTGCCAGCAGGCCAGTAGCGGGAGATCCCGACGAGCAGTACTTC
cdr3_aa: CASRPVAGDPDEQYF

v_call: TRBV11-2
d_call: TRBD1
clone_size: -
cdr3_length: 15
j_call: TRBJ2-3
cdr3_nt: TGTTCCAGCAGCTTAGCGACAGGGGGCTTTGGTTCTCAGTGTTTT
cdr3_aa: CSSSLATGGFGSQCF

v_call: TRBV29-1
d_call: -
clone_size: many
cdr3_length: 12
j_call: TRBJ1-1
cdr3_nt: TGCAGCGTTGGAAGCGGTTACACTGAAGCTTTCTTT
cdr3_aa: CSVGSGYTEAFF

v_call: TRBV10-1
d_call: -
clone_size: -
cdr3_length: 12
j_call: TRBJ2-2
cdr3_nt: TGCGCCATAGCGCCCGTCGCCGGGGAGCTGTTTTTT
cdr3_aa: CAIAPVAGELFF

v_call: TRBV11-2
d_call: TRBD2
clone_size: many
cdr3_length: 15
j_call: TRBJ2-1
cdr3_nt: TGTGCCAGCACCCCAAGGATTAGCGGGAGGAATGAGCAGTTCTTC
cdr3_aa: CASTPRISGRNEQFF

v_call: TRBV10-3
d_call: -
clone_size: -
cdr3_length: 16
j_call: TRBJ1-2
cdr3_nt: TGTGCCATCAGGTCACCCACAGGGAGGGCCGACTATGGCTACACCTTC
cdr3_aa: CAIRSPTGRADYGYTF

v_call: TRBV7-9
d_call: -
clone_size: -
cdr3_length: 14
j_call: TRBJ2-5
cdr3_nt: TGTGCCAGCAGCTTAGGACAGCATTTAGGTACCCAGTACTTC
cdr3_aa: CASSLGQHLGTQYF

v_call: TRBV10-1
d_call: -
clone_size: -
cdr3_length: 15
j_call: TRBJ2-7
cdr3_nt: TGCGCCAGCAGTGAGTCCCACGGGGGGCGGGACGAGCAGTACTTC
cdr3_aa: CASSESHGGRDEQYF

v_call: TRBV12-3/TRBV12-4
d_call: -
clone_size: -
cdr3_length: 13
j_call: TRBJ1-1
cdr3_nt: TGTGCCAGCAGTCGACAATCAGGGACTGAAGCTTCCTTT
cdr3_aa: CASSRQSGTEASF

v_call: TRBV4-1
d_call: -
clone_size: -
cdr3_length: 15
j_call: TRBJ1-2
cdr3_nt: TGCGCCAGCAGCCAAGAAGCCGGAGTAAACTATGGCTACACCTTC
cdr3_aa: CASSQEAGVNYGYTF

v_call: TRBV28
d_call: -
clone_size: -
cdr3_length: 13
j_call: TRBJ2-7
cdr3_nt: TGTGCCAGCAGCGGCCCCAATAGGGTCGAGCAGTACTTC
cdr3_aa: CASSGPNRVEQYF

v_call: TRBV11-2
d_call: -
clone_size: many
cdr3_length: 14
j_call: TRBJ2-7
cdr3_nt: TGTGCCAGCAGCTCCACCAGGGCCACAGGCGAGCAGTACTTC
cdr3_aa: CASSSTRATGEQYF

v_call: TRBV11-2
d_call: -
clone_size: many
cdr3_length: 12
j_call: TRBJ2-7
cdr3_nt: TGTGCCAGCAGCTATGCAGGGGACGAGCAGTACTTC
cdr3_aa: CASSYAGDEQYF

v_call: TRBV4-1
d_call: TRBD2
clone_size: -
cdr3_length: 15
j_call: TRBJ2-5
cdr3_nt: TGCGCCAGCAGCCCCCGGACTAGCGGAGGAGAGACCCAGTACTTC
cdr3_aa: CASSPRTSGGETQYF

v_call: TRBV28
d_call: -
clone_size: -
cdr3_length: 16
j_call: TRBJ2-1
cdr3_nt: TGTGCCAGCAGTTTATTAGGAGGGAAACTCTACAATGAGCAGTTCTTC
cdr3_aa: CASSLLGGKLYNEQFF

v_call: TRBV5-1
d_call: -
clone_size: few
cdr3_length: 13
j_call: TRBJ2-6
cdr3_nt: TGCGCCACCTCCTTATCTGGGGCCAACGTCCTGACTTTC
cdr3_aa: CATSLSGANVLTF

v_call: TRBV11-2
d_call: -
clone_size: -
cdr3_length: 13
j_call: TRBJ2-1
cdr3_nt: TGTACCAGCAGCCATGACTTGAACAATGAGCAGTTCTTC
cdr3_aa: CTSSHDLNNEQFF

v_call: TRBV29-1
d_call: TRBD1
clone_size: -
cdr3_length: 15
j_call: TRBJ1-4
cdr3_nt: TGCAGCCTTGATGATACCGGGACAGGGGGGAGAAAACTGTTTTTT
cdr3_aa: CSLDDTGTGGRKLFF

v_call: TRBV11-2
d_call: -
clone_size: -
cdr3_length: 12
j_call: TRBJ2-2
cdr3_nt: TGTGCCAGCAGCCGGTTGTCCGGGGAGCTGTTTTTT
cdr3_aa: CASSRLSGELFF

v_call: TRBV11-2
d_call: -
clone_size: -
cdr3_length: 14
j_call: TRBJ2-3
cdr3_nt: TGTGCTAGCAGGCCAGTGGGAGCTGTAGATACGCAGTATTTT
cdr3_aa: CASRPVGAVDTQYF

v_call: TRBV10-1
d_call: -
clone_size: few
cdr3_length: 13
j_call: TRBJ2-7
cdr3_nt: TGCGCCAGCAGTGAGTCCGGGAGATACGAGCAGTACTTC
cdr3_aa: CASSESGRYEQYF